The subject of this entry is one T cell receptor beta chain. Antigen unknown. The entry originates in a study of shared clonotypes between healthy human individuals. Study information: The donor pool was made up of a couple of women and a few men aged 18 to 49. Per donor, CD8 memory used one plate, CD8 naive used two, CD4 memory used three and CD4 naive used three.

All donors were healthy HIV-negative adults lacking recent acute infections or vaccinations. Points from the study as a whole: Lower generation probabilities were found for non-shared clonotypes than for those shared by all four donors.

Trimming shortened V by 1 base and J by 5 bases, and 8 bases separated the two germline ends. CDR3 length: 12 amino acids. Germline V CDR1 and CDR2: SQVTM, ANQGSEA. TCRdb keeps only in-frame clones here, not all; method: immunoSEQ multiplex PCR. The table records 2,500,000 or so clones, approximately 92% of them present only once. The sequence derives from a man aged 18 to 29 in good health. The sequenced material came from naive CD4+ T cells sorted from blood. Subset denoted: CD45RA+ positively selected. This chain connects TRBV29-1 to TRBJ2-5, with D unresolved. The CDR3 coding sequence is TGCAGCGTTGAAGGGGCCTCGGAGACCCAGTACTTC. Protein product: CSVEGASETQYF. Complete variable domain (other parts from reference TRBV29-1 and TRBJ2-5): SAVISQKPSRDICQRGTSLTIQCQVDSQVTMMFWYRQQPGQSLTLIATANQGSEATYESGFVIDKFPISRPNLTFSTLTVSNMSPEDSSIYLCSVEGASETQYFGPGTRLLVL.